This T cell receptor (beta chain) was profiled in a study of T cell clonotyping in hematopoietic cell transplantation. This table comes from immunoSEQ multiplex PCR, and its TCRdb copy is limited to in-frame clones, with some not included. The data contain around 9,500 clones, under 95% of them singletons. The CDR3 spans 14 residues. Germline V gene data show CDR1 as MNHNS and CDR2 as SASEGT. J lost 5 bases, V lost 4 bases, and 4 bases had no gene match. The table lists this clone with a count of one. What it binds is unknown. Study-wide results and limits: Graft donor and pretransplant recipient Inverse Simpson Index values predicted broader posttransplant TCR diversity.

The origin of this receptor is a male patient between 50 and 60 years old who had an allogeneic stem cell transplant from a related donor, so T cells may come from the graft donor. Some clones in this sample may be carry-over from other donors' samples. The chain has TRBV6-1 and TRBJ1-4; TRBD1 aligns across 7 bases. The source was PBMCs, collected 100 days after allogeneic stem cell transplant. The CDR3 loop reads CASSGRTGNEKLFF. The CDR3 nucleotides are TGTGCCAGCAGTGGAAGGACAGGAAATGAAAAACTGTTTTTT.